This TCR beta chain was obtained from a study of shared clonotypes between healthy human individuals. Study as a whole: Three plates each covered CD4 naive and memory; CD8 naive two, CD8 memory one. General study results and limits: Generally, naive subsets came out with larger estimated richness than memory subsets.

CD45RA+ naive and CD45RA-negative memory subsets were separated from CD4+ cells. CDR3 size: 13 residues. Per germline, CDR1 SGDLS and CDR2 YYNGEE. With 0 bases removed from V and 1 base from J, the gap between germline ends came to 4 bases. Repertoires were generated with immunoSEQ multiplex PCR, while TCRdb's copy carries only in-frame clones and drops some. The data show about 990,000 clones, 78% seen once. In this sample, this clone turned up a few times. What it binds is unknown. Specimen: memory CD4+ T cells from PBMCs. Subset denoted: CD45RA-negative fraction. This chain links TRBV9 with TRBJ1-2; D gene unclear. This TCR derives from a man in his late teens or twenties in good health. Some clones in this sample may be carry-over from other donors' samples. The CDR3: CASSVALNYGYTF. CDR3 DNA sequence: TGTGCCAGCAGCGTAGCTCTTAACTATGGCTACACCTTC.